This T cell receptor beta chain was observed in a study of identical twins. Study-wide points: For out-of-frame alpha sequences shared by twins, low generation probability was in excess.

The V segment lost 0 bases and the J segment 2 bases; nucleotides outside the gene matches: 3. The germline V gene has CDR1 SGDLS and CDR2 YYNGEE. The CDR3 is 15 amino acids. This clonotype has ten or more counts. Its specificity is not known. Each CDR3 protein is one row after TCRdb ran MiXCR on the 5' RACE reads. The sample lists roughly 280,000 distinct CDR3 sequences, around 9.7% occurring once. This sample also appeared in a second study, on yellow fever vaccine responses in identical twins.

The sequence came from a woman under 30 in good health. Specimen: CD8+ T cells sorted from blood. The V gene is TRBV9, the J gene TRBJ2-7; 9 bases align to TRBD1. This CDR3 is CASSVAGQGTYEQYF. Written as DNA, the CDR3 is TGTGCCAGCAGCGTAGCGGGACAGGGAACCTACGAGCAGTACTTC.